These 21 T cell receptor beta chains share one sample of origin, sequenced in a study of blood T cells in healthy people across ages. Alongside a J-beta primer mix, a sample-barcoded 5' primer served in a second PCR lasting 7 to 11 cycles. TCRdb re-called the 5' RACE reads with MiXCR, one entry per CDR3 protein. This table has about 800,000 distinct CDR3 sequences, 25% appearing once. These sequences were also reported in another study, on T cells of mothers and their children.

The sample comprised blood. The receptors derive from a boy younger than 18 in good health.

The chain joins TRBV20-1 to TRBJ1-4; D remains ambiguous. Per the germline V gene, CDR1 is DFQATT and CDR2 is SNEGSKA (reference sequence). Trimming removed 6 bases from V and 8 bases from J, with 19 bases in between. The CDR3 contains 14 residues. CDR3 DNA sequence: TGCAGTGCCCAGACCGACATGCACGGCGAAAAACTGTTTTTT. Protein product: CSAQTDMHGEKLFF.

The chain employs TRBV6-2 or TRBV6-3 and TRBJ1-2; D may be TRBD1 (5 bases). V was trimmed by 5 bases and J by 11 bases, leaving 15 bases between them. CDR1 and CDR2 from the germline V gene are MNHEY and SVGEGT. The CDR3 has 12 amino acids. CDR3 region: CASSIRVGLYTF. In DNA, the CDR3 is TGTGCCAGCAGTATCAGGGTCGGCTTATACACCTTC.

The CDR3: CASSLGPGTGGYEQYF. DNA of the CDR3: TGTGCCAGCAGTTTGGGGCCCGGGACAGGGGGCTACGAGCAGTACTTC. The chain carries TRBV28 and TRBJ2-7; 11 nucleotides match TRBD1. Trimming at V came to 3 bases and at J to 3 bases, leaving 7 bases not matched to a gene. Germline V CDR1 and CDR2: MDHEN, SYDVKM. The length of the CDR3 is 16 residues.

This clonotype has only one observation. This sequence joins TRBV20-1 and TRBJ1-5; TRBD1 might be the D (6 bases). Germline CDR1 DFQATT, CDR2 SNEGSKA (reference sequence). The V end lost 6 bases, the J end lost 1 base, and 19 bases lay between the germline ends. This CDR3 region has 16 residues. The CDR3 loop reads CSARTGRVVSNQPQHF. In DNA, the CDR3 is TGCAGTGCCCGAACAGGGAGGGTTGTGAGCAATCAGCCCCAGCATTTT.

The rearrangement links TRBV4-3 to TRBJ2-4; no reliable D call. Germline values: CDR1 LGHNA, CDR2 YSLEER. This CDR3 comprises 14 residues. Trimming stripped 0 bases from V and 8 bases from J, with 11 bases between. The DNA for the CDR3 is TGCGCCAGCAGCCAAGATAGGGCTGTAGACATTCAGTACTTC. This translates into CASSQDRAVDIQYF.

The chain employs TRBV20-1 and TRBJ1-2, with D tentatively TRBD1 (5 bases). The ends were cut back, 4 bases at V and 3 bases at J, with 15 bases in the middle. The CDR3 has 14 amino acids. Germline loops: CDR1 DFQATT, CDR2 SNEGSKA (reference sequence). The CDR3 DNA reads as TGCAGTGCTATTCATATTAAAGGGGACTATGGCTACACCTTC. Translation gives CSAIHIKGDYGYTF.

V usage is TRBV6-5 and J usage is TRBJ2-2, with 8 bases matching TRBD2. Germline values: CDR1 MNHEY, CDR2 SVGAGI. The junction had 12 bases not matched to a gene; V was cut back by 8 bases and J by 7 bases. CDR3 size: 15 residues. The CDR3 loop reads CASRGGVFFNGELFF. The CDR3 DNA follows: TGTGCCAGCCGGGGGGGCGTTTTTTTTAACGGGGAGCTGTTTTTT.

This clonotype was found a few times. The chain uses TRBV5-1 and TRBJ2-5; 7 bases fit TRBD1. Looked up from germline, CDR1 is SGHRS and CDR2 is YFSETQ. This CDR3 has 16 residues. V lost 1 base and J lost 2; bases outside the gene matches: 8. CDR3 region: CASSLRAGTDQETQYF. The CDR3 nucleotides read TGCGCCAGCAGCTTGAGAGCCGGGACAGATCAAGAGACCCAGTACTTC.

This sequence joins TRBV5-1 and TRBJ2-1; a possible D gene is TRBD2 (6 bases). Trimming left V 3 bases short and J 2 bases short, with 12 bases between. The CDR3 is 15 residues long. Per the germline V gene, CDR1 is SGHRS and CDR2 is YFSETQ. The CDR3, as DNA: TGCGCCAGCAGCTCAGGGACTCAGGCCTACAATGAGCAGTTCTTC. Translation: CASSSGTQAYNEQFF.

The genes are TRBV10-3 and TRBJ2-3; D gene uncertain. The CDR3 consists of 15 residues. The V end lost 4 bases, the J end lost 3 bases, and 14 bases lay between the germline ends. Germline-derived CDR1 and CDR2 are ENHRY and SYGVKD. DNA of the CDR3: TGTGCCATCAGTGGCCCACCATCCCATACAGATACGCAGTATTTT. It specifies CAISGPPSHTDTQYF.

This clonotype has just a few counts. The chain is built from TRBV20-1 and TRBJ1-6, with D possibly matching TRBD1 (6 bases). Between the trimmed V and J ends, which lost 0 bases and 8 bases, there was a span of 14 bases. This CDR3 region has 15 residues. The V gene's germline CDR1 is DFQATT and CDR2 SNEGSKA (reference sequence). DNA of the CDR3: TGCAGTGCTAGAGATCCAGGACAGCCTCATTCACCCCTCCACTTT. Amino acid sequence: CSARDPGQPHSPLHF.

This clonotype was seen only a few times. The rearrangement joins TRBV4-1 to TRBJ1-1, with unresolved D. CDR3 length: 14 residues. CDR1 MGHRA and CDR2 YSYEKL come from the germline V gene. V was pared by 2 bases and J by 2 bases, with 9 bases between. This CDR3 is CASSQRGINTEAFF. CDR3 DNA: TGCGCCAGCAGCCAACGCGGAATCAACACTGAAGCTTTCTTT.

The rearrangement joins TRBV20-1 to TRBJ1-5; TRBD1 matches at 7 bases. CDR3 size: 15 residues. V was pared by 4 bases and J by 2 bases, with 8 bases of the junction left unmatched. The germline gives CDR1 DFQATT, CDR2 SNEGSKA (reference sequence). The CDR3 DNA reads as TGCAGTGCTAAAGATGGACAGGCCGGCAATCAGCCCCAGCATTTT. Translation gives CSAKDGQAGNQPQHF.

This clonotype was detected only a few times. One end of the junction fails to match germline, which may point to a read error. The chain links TRBV29-1 to TRBJ2-5, with TRBD1 matching 12 bases. Germline CDR1 SQVTM, CDR2 ANQGSEA. This CDR3 is 14 amino acids long. CDR3 in DNA: TGCAGCGCCAGGGACAGGGGGCGCCAACAGACCCAGTACTTC. Protein: CSARDRGRQQTQYF.

This clonotype was seen a handful of times. This chain connects TRBV5-1 to TRBJ1-2, with D perhaps matching TRBD1 (5 bases). V was trimmed by 4 bases and J by 4 bases, leaving 14 bases between them. Germline V gene data show CDR1 as SGHRS and CDR2 as YFSETQ. This CDR3 has 14 amino acids. The CDR3 spells CASSPVGGGYGYTF. In nucleotides, the CDR3 is TGCGCCAGCAGCCCCGTCGGGGGTGGCTATGGCTACACCTTC. Full variable domain (missing parts from reference TRBV5-1 and TRBJ1-2): KAGVTQTPRYLIKTRGQQVTLSCSPISGHRSVSWYQQTPGQGLQFLFEYFSETQRNKGNFPGRFSGRQFSNSRSEMNVSTLELGDSALYLCASSPVGGGYGYTFGSGTRLTVV.

In its sample, this clonotype was seen a few times. The chain has TRBV6-4 and TRBJ2-4, with a tentative D call TRBD2 (5 bases). Per germline, CDR1 MRHNA and CDR2 SNTAGT. V was pared by 4 bases and J by 0 bases, with 13 bases between. The CDR3 runs to 16 residues. The CDR3 coding sequence is TGTGCCAGCAGTGTTTTTAGCGTCTCAGCCAAAAACATTCAGTACTTC. Encoded protein: CASSVFSVSAKNIQYF.

This clonotype was recorded a few times. The junction departs from the called germline gene at one end, perhaps through a read error. The CDR3 region is CASSQDGSNYGCTF. CDR3 in DNA: TGTGCCAGCAGCCAAGATGGGAGCAACTATGGCTGCACCTTC. The rearrangement links TRBV4-2 to TRBJ1-2; no definite D call. Germline lookup yields CDR1 LGHNA and CDR2 YNFKEQ. The length of the CDR3 is 14 residues.

This clonotype was seen only a few times. The CDR3: CSGIQGAQETQYF. The CDR3 DNA is TGCAGCGGGATACAGGGGGCCCAAGAGACCCAGTACTTC. The chain uses TRBV29-1 and TRBJ2-5; TRBD1 matches 9 bases. This CDR3 comprises 13 residues. J lost 1 base, V lost 7 bases, and 4 bases had no gene match. Germline V CDR1 and CDR2: SQVTM, ANQGSEA.

The chain recombines TRBV5-1 with TRBJ1-5; 7 bases are shared with TRBD1. CDR1 and CDR2 from the germline V gene are SGHRS and YFSETQ. With 0 bases clipped from V and 4 bases from J, the junction kept 4 bases outside the gene matches. The CDR3 sequence is 15 residues long. The CDR3 DNA reads TGCGCCAGCAGCTTGGGGCAGGGGGATAATCAGCCCCAGCATTTT. Translated: CASSLGQGDNQPQHF.

The rearrangement uses TRBV12-3 or TRBV12-4 and TRBJ1-5, with no clear D. The CDR3 has 12 amino acids. The V and J ends lost 3 bases and 6 bases respectively, with 6 bases between them. The CDR3 reads CASSFYTQPQHF. The CDR3 DNA reads TGTGCCAGCAGTTTTTATACTCAGCCCCAGCATTTT.

The chain has TRBV29-1 and TRBJ2-5; D is perhaps TRBD2 (5 bases). The CDR3 has 13 amino acids. Trimming took 6 bases from V and 5 from J, leaving 16 bases between them. Germline loops: CDR1 SQVTM, CDR2 ANQGSEA. The CDR3 sequence is CSVEGRLAETQYF. The CDR3 nucleotides are TGCAGCGTAGAGGGCCGACTGGCGGAGACCCAGTACTTC.